A single sample gave rise to the 5 T cell receptor beta chains below, sequenced in a study of CD8 T cell repertoires and HIV-1 epitope variants. Sequenced by immunoSEQ multiplex PCR; TCRdb stores in-frame clones only, minus some. Among about 3,100 clones listed, around 63% were seen once. These receptors lack a known antigen. Sequencing was done on a sample of cultured CD8+ T cells derived from PBMCs. Receptors were obtained from a male donor with HIV.

The chain is built from TRBV6-6 and TRBJ2-1; 8 bases are a match to TRBD1. The CDR3 loop spans 15 amino acids. Per germline, CDR1 MNHNY and CDR2 SVGAGI (reference sequence). J lost 6 bases, V lost 5 bases, and 9 bases had no gene match. CDR3 loop: CASSNIGQGGNEQFF. For the CDR3, the DNA is TGTGCCAGCAGTAACATCGGACAGGGCGGCAATGAGCAGTTCTTC.

This clone was seen a few times. The chain is built from TRBV6-1 and TRBJ1-4; D ambiguous. The CDR3 is 14 amino acids. Trimming removed 6 bases from V and 1 base from J, with 9 bases in between. CDR1 is MNHNS, CDR2 SASEGT, per germline. CDR3: CASSLGITNEKLFF. In nucleotides, the CDR3 is TGTGCCAGCAGCTTAGGGATAACTAATGAAAAACTGTTTTTT.

The table lists this clone with a few counts. The chain carries TRBV4-1 and TRBJ2-7; D not resolved. This CDR3 region has 13 residues. Germline CDR1 reads MGHRA; CDR2 reads YSYEKL. Trimming removed 4 bases from V and 3 bases from J, with 10 bases in between. The CDR3 region is CASSRILDYEQYF. The CDR3 DNA is TGCGCCAGCAGCCGTATACTCGACTACGAGCAGTACTTC.

J is TRBJ1-6 and V is TRBV5-6, with D tentatively TRBD1 (6 bases). Trimming took off 4 bases at V and 6 bases at J, with 17 bases between the two ends. Looked up from germline, CDR1 is SGHDT and CDR2 is YYEEEE. This CDR3 region has 16 residues. The CDR3 nucleotides are TGTGCCAGCAGCCTTGGGATTGACAGGATTAATTCACCCCTCCACTTT. This codes for CASSLGIDRINSPLHF.

V gene TRBV19 combines with J gene TRBJ1-2; possibly TRBD1 for D (5 bases). The CDR3 covers 13 residues. Trimming removed 7 bases at V and 7 bases at J, with 16 bases between. CDR1 and CDR2 from the germline V gene are LNHDA and SQIVND (reference sequence). CDR3 sequence reads: CASTSVIGGGYTF. The CDR3 coding sequence is TGTGCCAGTACCTCCGTTATTGGGGGTGGCTACACCTTC.